This note documents a single T cell receptor (beta chain) sequence. No antigen is known for it. These data belong to a study of Tregs in tolerant kidney transplant recipients. Points from the study as a whole: Biological reproducibility was not directly addressed in this study. Findings come from small patient numbers and require larger validation.

Unstimulated regulatory T cells (CD4+CD25+CD127-), CD4+CD25- non-regulatory cells, CD4 and CD8 cells were FACS-sorted from thawed PBMCs. In germline, CDR1 is SEHNR, CDR2 FQNEAQ (reference sequence). V shed 4 bases and J shed 2 bases, with 10 bases lying between them. This CDR3 is built from 14 residues. Repertoires were generated with immunoSEQ multiplex PCR, while TCRdb's copy carries only in-frame clones and drops some. Of roughly 70,000 clones in the sample, about four fifths are singletons; the top ten hold 3.5% to 5.5%. This clonotype was obtained from a human donor in good health. The specimen sequenced was CD4+ T cells from blood. The rearrangement joins TRBV7-9 to TRBJ2-3; the D gene could be TRBD1 or TRBD2 (6 bases each). Written as DNA, the CDR3 is TGTGCCAGCAGCTACGGGGGCTTCACAGATACGCAGTATTTT. Amino acids: CASSYGGFTDTQYF.